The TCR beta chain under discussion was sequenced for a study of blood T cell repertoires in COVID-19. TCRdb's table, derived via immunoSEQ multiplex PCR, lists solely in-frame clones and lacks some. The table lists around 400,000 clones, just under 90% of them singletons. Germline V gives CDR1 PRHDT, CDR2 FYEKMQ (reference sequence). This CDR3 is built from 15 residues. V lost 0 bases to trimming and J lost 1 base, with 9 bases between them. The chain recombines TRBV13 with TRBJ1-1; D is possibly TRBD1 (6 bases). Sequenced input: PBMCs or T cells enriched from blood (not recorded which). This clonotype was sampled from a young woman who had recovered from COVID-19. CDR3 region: CASSLGWGPNTEAFF. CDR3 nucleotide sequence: TGTGCCAGCAGCTTAGGTTGGGGGCCGAACACTGAAGCTTTCTTT. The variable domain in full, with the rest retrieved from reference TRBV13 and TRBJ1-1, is AAGVIQSPRHLIKEKRETATLKCYPIPRHDTVYWYQQGPGQDPQFLISFYEKMQSDKGSIPDRFSAQQFSDYHSELNMSSLELGDSALYFCASSLGWGPNTEAFFGQGTRLTVV.